These 14 T cell receptor beta chains were all obtained from the same sample, sequenced in a study of Ad26.COV2.S vaccination and SARS-CoV-2 variants. Treatment given: approximately 18 received Ad26.COV2.S at low or high dose, single or two shots; several received placebo; per-sample allocation not given. The samples date from day 63 after the first vaccine or placebo injection. Clones were read by immunoSEQ multiplex PCR, and TCRdb kept only the in-frame ones, dropping some. The sample lists about 680,000 clones, more than 80% occurring once. Sequences were derived from peripheral blood, sampled in a trial of Ad26.COV2.S vaccine versus placebo. These TCRs come from a person between 18 and 60 years old who received the Ad26.COV2.S COVID-19 vaccine or a placebo.

The chain carries TRBV7-9 and TRBJ1-5, with D tentatively TRBD1 (5 bases). Trimming removed 0 bases from V and 7 bases from J, with 10 bases in between. Germline V gene lookup returns CDR1 SEHNR and CDR2 FQNEAQ (reference sequence). This CDR3 contains 14 residues. The CDR3 coding sequence is TGTGCCAGCAGCTTAGCGGGGGACGGACAGCCCCAGCATTTT. This encodes CASSLAGDGQPQHF.

CDR3 DNA: TGCAGTGCTAGTGACAGGGTTGCTGAAGCTTTCTTT. This sequence encodes CSASDRVAEAFF. V gene TRBV20-1 combines with J gene TRBJ1-1, with 7 positions matching TRBD1. Trimming removed 3 bases from V and 6 bases from J; junction bases left unmatched: 4. The CDR3 runs 12 residues. Germline V gene sequence: CDR1 DFQATT, CDR2 SNEGSKA (reference sequence).

This rearrangement joins TRBV11-1 to TRBJ2-5; 12 nucleotides align to TRBD1. CDR3 length: 15 amino acids. Germline CDR1 is SGHAT and CDR2 is FQDESV (reference sequence). The V gene end was trimmed by 5 bases and the J gene end by 6 bases; junction bases not matched to a gene: 7. In DNA, the CDR3 is TGTGCCAGCAGCAGGGGGACAGGGGGCAGGAAGACCCAGTACTTC. Protein product: CASSRGTGGRKTQYF.

This clone was observed once. V is TRBV5-5 and J is TRBJ2-2, with 7 positions matching TRBD2. The CDR3 sequence is 14 residues long. Germline CDR1 and CDR2: SGHKS and YYEKEE (reference sequence). The V and J ends lost 1 base and 6 bases, in that order; junction bases with no gene match: 3. The CDR3 DNA sequence: TGTGCCAGCAGCTTGACCGGGAGGTCCGGGGAGCTGTTTTTT. It encodes CASSLTGRSGELFF.

This clone was counted a single time. V is TRBV3-1 (or the pseudogene TRBV3-2) and J is TRBJ2-1; D is unclear. V gave up 0 bases and J gave up 6 bases, with 9 bases separating them. Looked up from germline, CDR1 is LGHDT and CDR2 is YNNKEL (reference sequence). CDR3 length: 14 residues. The CDR3 DNA sequence: TGTGCCAGCAGCCAAGATCTGAGTTCCAATGAGCAGTTCTTC. Protein sequence: CASSQDLSSNEQFF.

The chain has TRBV18 and TRBJ2-2; maybe TRBD1 (6 bases). The CDR3 length is 14 residues. V was clipped by 2 bases and J by 5 bases, with 9 bases between them. Germline loops: CDR1 KGHSH, CDR2 LQKENI. The CDR3 region is CASSPLDSTGELFF. CDR3 nucleotide sequence: TGTGCCAGCTCACCATTGGACAGTACCGGGGAGCTGTTTTTT.

The chain carries TRBV5-4 and TRBJ1-4; tentative D call: TRBD1 (6 bases). The CDR3 has 14 residues. Trimming stripped 0 bases from V and 6 bases from J, with 9 bases between. Germline assignment: CDR1 SGHNT and CDR2 YYREEE (reference sequence). CDR3 region: CASSLDQGYEKLFF. The CDR3 region has the DNA TGTGCCAGCAGCTTGGATCAGGGGTATGAAAAACTGTTTTTT.

The J gene is TRBJ2-2, the V gene TRBV27; 11 bases are shared with TRBD1. The CDR3 consists of 16 residues. V was pared by 5 bases and J by 5 bases, with 7 bases of the junction left unmatched. Germline loops: CDR1 MNHEY, CDR2 SMNVEV (reference sequence). The CDR3 region has the DNA TGTGCCAGCAGTATCGGACAGGGGGCGCGGACCGGGGAGCTGTTTTTT. Protein product: CASSIGQGARTGELFF.

The chain joins TRBV7-9 to TRBJ2-1; D is ambiguous. The CDR3 contains 11 residues. The germline V gene encodes CDR1 SEHNR and CDR2 FQNEAQ (reference sequence). V was shortened by 6 bases and J by 13 bases, with 13 bases between the two germline ends. The DNA of the CDR3 is TGTGCCAGCAGGAGATTGGACGGCCAGTTCTTC. It translates to CASRRLDGQFF. The full variable domain, rest sourced from reference TRBV7-9 and TRBJ2-1, is DTGVSQNPRHKITKRGQNVTFRCDPISEHNRLYWYRQTLGQGPEFLTYFQNEAQLEKSRLLSDRFSAERPKGSFSTLEIQRTEQGDSAMYLCASRRLDGQFFGPGTRLTVL.

This clone was picked up one time. V gene TRBV7-9 combines with J gene TRBJ2-7; TRBD2 matches at 14 bases. J gave up 3 bases and V 5 bases, and 12 bases lay outside the gene matches. This CDR3 has 18 residues. Germline loops: CDR1 SEHNR, CDR2 FQNEAQ (reference sequence). The CDR3 loop reads CASSPYGLAGGDVYEQYF. CDR3 DNA sequence: TGTGCCAGCAGCCCATATGGACTAGCGGGGGGTGACGTCTACGAGCAGTACTTC.

The CDR3 sequence is CASSSGRANTGELFF. The CDR3 DNA reads TGTGCCAGCAGCTCTGGACGTGCGAACACCGGGGAGCTGTTTTTT. This chain connects TRBV9 to TRBJ2-2; D is unclear. CDR1 is SGDLS and CDR2 is YYNGEE in the germline V gene. The CDR3 is 15 amino acids. V was clipped by 4 bases and J by 0 bases, with 10 bases between them.

The J gene is TRBJ1-2, the V gene TRBV7-9; 7 nucleotides agree with TRBD1. The trim removed 0 bases at V and 0 bases at J, leaving 4 bases unmatched. The CDR3 runs 16 residues. Germline CDR1 SEHNR, CDR2 FQNEAQ (reference sequence). This CDR3 reads CASSLADRVANYGYTF. The CDR3 DNA reads as TGTGCCAGCAGCTTAGCTGACAGGGTAGCTAACTATGGCTACACCTTC.

The chain recombines TRBV9 with TRBJ2-2; D is undetermined. Deletions cut 3 bases from V and 6 bases from J, with 6 bases between. The CDR3 is 12 amino acids. Germline V CDR1 and CDR2: SGDLS, YYNGEE. The CDR3, as DNA: TGTGCCAGCAGCGGTCCGTCCGGGGAGCTGTTTTTT. Translating it yields CASSGPSGELFF.

V usage is TRBV29-1 and J usage is TRBJ1-5; D gene unclear. Germline V CDR1 and CDR2: SQVTM, ANQGSEA. The CDR3 runs 11 residues. Trimming left V 6 bases short and J 11 bases short, with 14 bases between. The CDR3 DNA follows: TGCAGCGTCCTGTTTATGGGAGCCCAGCATTTT. It encodes CSVLFMGAQHF.